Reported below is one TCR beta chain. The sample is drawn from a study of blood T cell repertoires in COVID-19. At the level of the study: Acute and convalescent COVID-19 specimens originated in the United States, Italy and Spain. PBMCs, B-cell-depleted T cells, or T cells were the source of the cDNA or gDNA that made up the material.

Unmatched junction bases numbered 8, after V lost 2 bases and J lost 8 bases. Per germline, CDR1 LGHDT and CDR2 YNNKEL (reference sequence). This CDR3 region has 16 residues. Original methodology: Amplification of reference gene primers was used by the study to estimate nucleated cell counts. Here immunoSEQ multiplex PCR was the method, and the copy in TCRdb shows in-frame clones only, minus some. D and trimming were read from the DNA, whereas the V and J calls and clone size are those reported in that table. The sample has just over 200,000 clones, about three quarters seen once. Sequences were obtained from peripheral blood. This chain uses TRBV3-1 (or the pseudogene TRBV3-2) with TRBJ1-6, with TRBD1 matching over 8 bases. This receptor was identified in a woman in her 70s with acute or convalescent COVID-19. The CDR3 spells CASSQSLGQGDSPLHF. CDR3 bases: TGTGCCAGCAGCCAATCACTCGGACAGGGAGATTCACCCCTCCACTTT.